The TCR beta chain under discussion was sequenced for a study of beta chain features in type 1 diabetes. Study overall: Cell yields, age and gender were similar between patients and healthy donors. Points from the study as a whole: Any role of HLA type in TCRB rearrangement remained unresolved here. Naive, central memory and Treg TCRB repertoires appeared more alike in patients than in healthy donors. Short templates might get an advantage during PCR, and this would be equal in patients and controls.

Comment on this clone: What it recognizes is unknown.

V was shortened by 4 bases and J by 0 bases, with 13 bases between the two germline ends. CDR3 length equals 17 residues. From germline, CDR1 is KGHSY and CDR2 FQNENV. Expressed TCRB transcripts were sequenced because the isolated RNA had all been reverse transcribed beforehand. Some clones are missing from TCRdb's copy, which holds only in-frame ones; the method was immunoSEQ multiplex PCR. In the table there are about 620,000 clones, 15% of which are singletons. Sequencing input: naive CD4+ T cells from blood. This sequence originates from a young man in good health. This rearrangement joins TRBV16 to TRBJ2-6; possible D gene TRBD1, 6 bases. The CDR3 DNA reads TGTGCCAGCAGCCGGGACACAGCGATCTCTGGGGCCAACGTCCTGACTTTC. Translated, it gives CASSRDTAISGANVLTF.